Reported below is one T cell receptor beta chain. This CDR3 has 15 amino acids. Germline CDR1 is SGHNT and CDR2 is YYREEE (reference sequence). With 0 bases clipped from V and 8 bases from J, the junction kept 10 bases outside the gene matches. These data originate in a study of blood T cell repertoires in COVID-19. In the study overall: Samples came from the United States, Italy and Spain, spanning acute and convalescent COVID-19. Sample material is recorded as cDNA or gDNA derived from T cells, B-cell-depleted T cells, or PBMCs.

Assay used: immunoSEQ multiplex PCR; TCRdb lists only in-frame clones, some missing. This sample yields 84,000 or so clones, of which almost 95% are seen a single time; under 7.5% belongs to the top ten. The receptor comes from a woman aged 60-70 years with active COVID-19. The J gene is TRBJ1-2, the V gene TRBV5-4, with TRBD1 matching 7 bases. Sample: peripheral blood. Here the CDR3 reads CASSLETGRSEGYTF. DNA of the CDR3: TGTGCCAGCAGCTTGGAGACAGGGAGGAGTGAAGGCTACACCTTC.